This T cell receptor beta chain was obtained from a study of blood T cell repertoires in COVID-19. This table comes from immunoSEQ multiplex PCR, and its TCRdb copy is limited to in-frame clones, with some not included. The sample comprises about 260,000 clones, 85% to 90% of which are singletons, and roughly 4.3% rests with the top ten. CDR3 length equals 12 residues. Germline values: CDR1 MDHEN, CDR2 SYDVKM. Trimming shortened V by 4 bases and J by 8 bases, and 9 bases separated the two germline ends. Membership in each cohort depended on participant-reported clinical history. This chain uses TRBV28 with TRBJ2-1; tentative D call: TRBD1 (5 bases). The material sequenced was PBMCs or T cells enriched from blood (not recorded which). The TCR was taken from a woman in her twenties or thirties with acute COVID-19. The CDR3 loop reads CASSYNRYEQFF. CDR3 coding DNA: TGTGCCAGCAGTTATAACAGGTATGAGCAGTTCTTC.